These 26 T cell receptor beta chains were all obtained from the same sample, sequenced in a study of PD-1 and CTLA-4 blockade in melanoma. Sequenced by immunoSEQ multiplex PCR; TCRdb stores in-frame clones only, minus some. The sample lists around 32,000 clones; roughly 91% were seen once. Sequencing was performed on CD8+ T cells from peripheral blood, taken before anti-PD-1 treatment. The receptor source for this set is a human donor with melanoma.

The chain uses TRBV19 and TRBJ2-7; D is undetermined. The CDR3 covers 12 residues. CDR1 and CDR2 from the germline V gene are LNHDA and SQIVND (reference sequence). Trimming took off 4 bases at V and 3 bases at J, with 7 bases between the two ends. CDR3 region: CASSSGGYEQYF. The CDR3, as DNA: TGTGCCAGTAGTAGCGGCGGCTACGAGCAGTACTTC.

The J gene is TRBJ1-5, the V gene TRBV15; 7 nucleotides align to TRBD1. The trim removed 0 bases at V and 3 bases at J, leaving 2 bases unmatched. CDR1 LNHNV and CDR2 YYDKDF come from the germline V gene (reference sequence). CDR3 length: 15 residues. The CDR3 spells CATSRETGPNQPQHF. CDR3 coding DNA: TGTGCCACCAGCAGAGAGACAGGGCCCAATCAGCCCCAGCATTTT.

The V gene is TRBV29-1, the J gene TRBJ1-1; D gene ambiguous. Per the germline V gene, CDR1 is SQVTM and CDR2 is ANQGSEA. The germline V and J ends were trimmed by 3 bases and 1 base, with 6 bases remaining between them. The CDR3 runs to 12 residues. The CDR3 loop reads CSVERENTEAFF. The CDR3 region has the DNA TGCAGCGTTGAGAGGGAGAACACTGAAGCTTTCTTT.

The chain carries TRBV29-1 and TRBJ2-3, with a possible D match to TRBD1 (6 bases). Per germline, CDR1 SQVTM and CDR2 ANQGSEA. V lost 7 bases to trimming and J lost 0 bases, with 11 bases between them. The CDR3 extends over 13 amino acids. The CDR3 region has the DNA TGCAGCGCGTGGACAGAGAGCACAGATACGCAGTATTTT. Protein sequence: CSAWTESTDTQYF.

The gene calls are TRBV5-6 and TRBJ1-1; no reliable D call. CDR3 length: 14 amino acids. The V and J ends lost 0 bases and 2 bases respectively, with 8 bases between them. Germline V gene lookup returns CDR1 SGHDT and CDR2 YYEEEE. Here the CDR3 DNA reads TGTGCCAGCAGCTTGGGCAACCAAAACACTGAAGCTTTCTTT. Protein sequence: CASSLGNQNTEAFF.

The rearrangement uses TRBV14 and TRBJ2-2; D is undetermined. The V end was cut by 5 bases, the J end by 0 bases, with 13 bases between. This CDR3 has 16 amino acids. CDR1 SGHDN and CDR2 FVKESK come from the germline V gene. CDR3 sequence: CASSLFRLANTGELFF. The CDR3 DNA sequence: TGTGCCAGCAGCTTATTCAGACTCGCGAACACCGGGGAGCTGTTTTTT.

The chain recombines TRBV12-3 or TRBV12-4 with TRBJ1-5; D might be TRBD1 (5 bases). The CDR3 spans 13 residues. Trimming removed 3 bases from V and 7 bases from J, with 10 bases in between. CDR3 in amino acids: CASSLRRDQPQHF. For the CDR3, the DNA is TGTGCCAGCAGTTTGAGGAGGGACCAGCCCCAGCATTTT.

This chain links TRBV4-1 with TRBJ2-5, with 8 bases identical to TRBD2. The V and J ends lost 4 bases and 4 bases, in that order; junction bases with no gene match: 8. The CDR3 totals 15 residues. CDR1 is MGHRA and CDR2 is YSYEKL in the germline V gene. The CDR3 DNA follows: TGCGCCAGCAGCCCAGAACCGGGACTAGTAGAGACCCAGTACTTC. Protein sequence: CASSPEPGLVETQYF.

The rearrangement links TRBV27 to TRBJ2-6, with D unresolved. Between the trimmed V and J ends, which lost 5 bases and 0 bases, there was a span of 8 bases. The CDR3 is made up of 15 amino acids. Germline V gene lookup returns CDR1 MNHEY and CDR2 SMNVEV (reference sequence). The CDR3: CASSLGDSGANVLTF. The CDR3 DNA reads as TGTGCCAGCAGTCTAGGCGACTCTGGGGCCAACGTCCTGACTTTC.

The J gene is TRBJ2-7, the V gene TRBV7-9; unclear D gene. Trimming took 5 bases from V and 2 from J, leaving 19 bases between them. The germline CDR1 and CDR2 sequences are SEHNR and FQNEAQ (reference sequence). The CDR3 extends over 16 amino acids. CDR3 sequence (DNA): TGTGCCAGCAGCCAACCCTCCGGGCAGTCAGCCTACGAGCAGTACTTC. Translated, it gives CASSQPSGQSAYEQYF. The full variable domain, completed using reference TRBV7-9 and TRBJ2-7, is DTGVSQNPRHKITKRGQNVTFRCDPISEHNRLYWYRQTLGQGPEFLTYFQNEAQLEKSRLLSDRFSAERPKGSFSTLEIQRTEQGDSAMYLCASSQPSGQSAYEQYFGPGTRLTVT.

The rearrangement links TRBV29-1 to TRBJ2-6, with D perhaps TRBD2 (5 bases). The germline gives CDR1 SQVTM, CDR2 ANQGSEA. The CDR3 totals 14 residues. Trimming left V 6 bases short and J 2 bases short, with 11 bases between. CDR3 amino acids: CSVLTGAGANVLTF. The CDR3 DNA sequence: TGCAGCGTCCTGACCGGGGCTGGGGCCAACGTCCTGACTTTC.

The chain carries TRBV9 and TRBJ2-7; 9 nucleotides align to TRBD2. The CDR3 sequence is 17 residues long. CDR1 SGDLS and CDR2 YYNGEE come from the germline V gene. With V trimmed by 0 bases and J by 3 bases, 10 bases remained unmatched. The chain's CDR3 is CASSVEPLGSGSYEQYF. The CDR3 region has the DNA TGTGCCAGCAGCGTAGAGCCCTTGGGTAGCGGGAGCTACGAGCAGTACTTC. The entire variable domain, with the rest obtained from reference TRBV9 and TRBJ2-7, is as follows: DSGVTQTPKHLITATGQRVTLRCSPRSGDLSVYWYQQSLDQGLQFLIQYYNGEERAKGNILERFSAQQFPDLHSELNLSSLELGDSALYFCASSVEPLGSGSYEQYFGPGTRLTVT.

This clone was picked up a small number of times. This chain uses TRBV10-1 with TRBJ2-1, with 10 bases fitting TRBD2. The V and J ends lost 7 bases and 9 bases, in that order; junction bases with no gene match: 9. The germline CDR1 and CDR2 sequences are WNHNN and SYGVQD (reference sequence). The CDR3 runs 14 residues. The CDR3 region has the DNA TGCGCCAGCACTGCTAGCGGGAGAGCTAGTGAGCAGTTCTTC. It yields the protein CASTASGRASEQFF.

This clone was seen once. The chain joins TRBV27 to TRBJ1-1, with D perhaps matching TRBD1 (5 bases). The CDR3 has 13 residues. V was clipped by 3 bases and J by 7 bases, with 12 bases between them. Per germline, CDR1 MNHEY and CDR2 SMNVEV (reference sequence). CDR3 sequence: CASSLQGSGEAFF. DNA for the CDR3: TGTGCCAGCAGTTTGCAGGGTAGCGGTGAAGCTTTCTTT.

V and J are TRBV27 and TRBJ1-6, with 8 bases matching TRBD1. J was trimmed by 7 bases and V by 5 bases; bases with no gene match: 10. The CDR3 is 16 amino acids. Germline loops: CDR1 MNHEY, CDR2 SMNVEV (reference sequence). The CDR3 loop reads CASSPPQTGANSPLHF. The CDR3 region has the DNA TGTGCCAGCAGTCCCCCCCAGACAGGGGCGAATTCACCCCTCCACTTT.

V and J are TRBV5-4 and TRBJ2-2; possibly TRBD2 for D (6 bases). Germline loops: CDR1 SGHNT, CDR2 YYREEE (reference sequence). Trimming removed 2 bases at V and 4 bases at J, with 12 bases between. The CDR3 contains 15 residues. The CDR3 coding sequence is TGTGCCAGCAGCTTTGGGACTGTCGCCACCGGGGAGCTGTTTTTT. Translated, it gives CASSFGTVATGELFF.

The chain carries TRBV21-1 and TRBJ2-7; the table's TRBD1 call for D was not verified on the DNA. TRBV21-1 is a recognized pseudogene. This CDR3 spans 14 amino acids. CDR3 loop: CASSKLETGDEQYF. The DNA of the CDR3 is TGTGCCAGCAGCAAGCTCGAGACAGGGGACGAGCAGTACTTC.

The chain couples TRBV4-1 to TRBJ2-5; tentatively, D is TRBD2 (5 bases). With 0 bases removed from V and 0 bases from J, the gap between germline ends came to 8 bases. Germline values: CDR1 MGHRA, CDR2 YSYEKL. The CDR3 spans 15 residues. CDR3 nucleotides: TGCGCCAGCAGCCAAGATGGTAGCGACCAAGAGACCCAGTACTTC. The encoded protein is CASSQDGSDQETQYF.

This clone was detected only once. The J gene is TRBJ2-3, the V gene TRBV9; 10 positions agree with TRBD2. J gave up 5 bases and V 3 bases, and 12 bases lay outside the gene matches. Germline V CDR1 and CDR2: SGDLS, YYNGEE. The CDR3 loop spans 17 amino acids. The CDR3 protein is CASSASPLAGVVDTQYF. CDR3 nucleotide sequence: TGTGCCAGCAGCGCCTCCCCGCTAGCGGGAGTGGTAGATACGCAGTATTTT.

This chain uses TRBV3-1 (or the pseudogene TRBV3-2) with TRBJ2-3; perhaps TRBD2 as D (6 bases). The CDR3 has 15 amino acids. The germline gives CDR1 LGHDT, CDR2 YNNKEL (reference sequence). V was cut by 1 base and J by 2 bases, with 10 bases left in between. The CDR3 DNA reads TGTGCCAGCAGCCAAGTCGGGGGATTCACAGATACGCAGTATTTT. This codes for CASSQVGGFTDTQYF.

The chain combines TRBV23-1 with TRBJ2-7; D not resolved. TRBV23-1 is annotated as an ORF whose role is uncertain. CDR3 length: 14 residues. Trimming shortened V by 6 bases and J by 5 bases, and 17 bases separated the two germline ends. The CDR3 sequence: CASRSVLKLNEQYF. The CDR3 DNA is TGCGCCAGCAGAAGCGTACTTAAGTTGAACGAGCAGTACTTC.

CDR3 in DNA: TGTGCCAGCAGTTCGACAGCTAGTTATGGCTACACCTTC. It translates to CASSSTASYGYTF. The genes are TRBV28 and TRBJ1-2, with D possibly matching TRBD1 (5 bases). V dropped 4 bases and J dropped 5 bases, with 11 bases sitting between them. Germline CDR1 reads MDHEN; CDR2 reads SYDVKM. CDR3 size: 13 residues.

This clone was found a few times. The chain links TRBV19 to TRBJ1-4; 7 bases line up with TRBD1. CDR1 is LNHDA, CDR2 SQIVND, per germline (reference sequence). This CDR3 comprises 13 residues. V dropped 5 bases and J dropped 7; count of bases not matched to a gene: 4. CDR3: CASSGQGVEKLFF. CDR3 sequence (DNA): TGTGCCAGTAGTGGGCAGGGGGTTGAAAAACTGTTTTTT.

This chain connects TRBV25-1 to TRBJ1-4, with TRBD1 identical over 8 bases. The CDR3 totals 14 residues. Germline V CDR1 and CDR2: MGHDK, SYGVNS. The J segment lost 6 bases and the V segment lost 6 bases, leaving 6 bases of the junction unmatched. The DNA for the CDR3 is TGTGCCAGCAGCTACAGGGGGTTGGATGAAAAACTGTTTTTT. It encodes CASSYRGLDEKLFF.

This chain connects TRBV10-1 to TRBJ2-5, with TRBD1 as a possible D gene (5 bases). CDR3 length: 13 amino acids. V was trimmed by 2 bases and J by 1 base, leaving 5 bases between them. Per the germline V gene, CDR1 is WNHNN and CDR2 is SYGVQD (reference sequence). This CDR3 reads CASSEDSQETQYF. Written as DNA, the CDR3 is TGCGCCAGCAGTGAGGACAGCCAAGAGACCCAGTACTTC.

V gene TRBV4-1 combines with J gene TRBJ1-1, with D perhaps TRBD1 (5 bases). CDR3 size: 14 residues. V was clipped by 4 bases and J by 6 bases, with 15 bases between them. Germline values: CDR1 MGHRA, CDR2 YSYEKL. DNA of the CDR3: TGCGCCAGCAGCCCCGTAGGGGAGGGCCCTGAAGCTTTCTTT. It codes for CASSPVGEGPEAFF.